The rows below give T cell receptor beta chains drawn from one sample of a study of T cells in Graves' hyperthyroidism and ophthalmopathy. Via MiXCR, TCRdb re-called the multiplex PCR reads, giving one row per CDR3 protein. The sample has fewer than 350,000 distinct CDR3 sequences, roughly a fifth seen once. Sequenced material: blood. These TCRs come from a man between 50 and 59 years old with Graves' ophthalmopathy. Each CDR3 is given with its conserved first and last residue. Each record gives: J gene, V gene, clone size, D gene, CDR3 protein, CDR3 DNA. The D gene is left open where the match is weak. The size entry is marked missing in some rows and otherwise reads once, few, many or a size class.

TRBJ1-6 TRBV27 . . CASRDAARASPLHF TGTGCCAGCAGAGACGCAGCCAGGGCTTCACCCCTCCACTTT
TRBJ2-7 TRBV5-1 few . CASSLETRRRRYEQYF TGCGCCAGCAGCTTAGAGACCCGACGTCGCAGGTACGAGCAGTACTTC
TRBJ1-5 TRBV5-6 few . CASSLGPSDNQPQHF TGTGCCAGCAGCTTGGGTCCGTCTGACAATCAGCCCCAGCATTTT
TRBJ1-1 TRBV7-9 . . CASSPGAEPEAFF TGTGCCAGCAGCCCTGGGGCAGAACCTGAGGCTTTCTTT
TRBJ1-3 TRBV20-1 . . CSANFGNTIYF TGCAGTGCTAACTTTGGAAACACCATATATTTT
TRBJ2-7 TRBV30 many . CAWGADPPQYF TGTGCCTGGGGGGCTGACCCTCCGCAGTACTTC
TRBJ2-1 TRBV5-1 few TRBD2 CASSLVGSGSRQSEQFF TGCGCCAGCAGCTTGGTTGGTAGCGGGAGTCGGCAGAGTGAGCAGTTCTTC
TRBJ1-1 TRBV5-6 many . CASSLVTEAFF TGTGCCAGCAGCTTGGTCACTGAAGCTTTCTTT
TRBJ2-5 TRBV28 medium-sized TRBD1 CASSPPGQGELIGQETQYF TGTGCCAGCAGTCCCCCGGGACAGGGAGAACTGATCGGCCAAGAGACCCAGTACTTC
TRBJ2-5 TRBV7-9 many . CASSLGFETQYF TGTGCCAGCAGCTTAGGGTTTGAGACCCAGTACTTC
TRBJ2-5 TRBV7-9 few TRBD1 CASRGTGGPTQYF TGTGCCAGCAGAGGGACAGGGGGCCCGACCCAGTACTTC
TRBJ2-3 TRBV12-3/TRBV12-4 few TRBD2 CASSDPSGTSTDTQYF TGTGCCAGCAGTGACCCTAGCGGGACTAGCACAGATACGCAGTATTTT
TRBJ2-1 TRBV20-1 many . CSARTRPNSYNEQFF TGCAGTGCTAGAACTAGACCGAACTCCTACAATGAGCAGTTCTTC
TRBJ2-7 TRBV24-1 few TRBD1 CATSETGSSYEQYF TGTGCCACCAGTGAGACAGGGAGCTCCTACGAGCAGTACTTC
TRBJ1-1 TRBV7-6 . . CASSSQLDREAFF TGTGCCAGCAGCTCTCAACTTGACCGGGAAGCTTTCTTT
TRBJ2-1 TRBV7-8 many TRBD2 CASSLDRLAPLGEQFF TGTGCCAGCAGCTTAGATCGACTAGCGCCCCTTGGAGAGCAGTTCTTC
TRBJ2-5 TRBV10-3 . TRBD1 CAISDGTGQETQYF TGTGCCATCAGTGATGGGACAGGCCAAGAGACCCAGTACTTC
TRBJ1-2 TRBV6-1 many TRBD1 CASSDPRRDRDHGYTF TGTGCCAGCAGTGATCCCAGGCGGGACAGGGACCATGGCTACACCTTC
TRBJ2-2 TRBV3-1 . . CASSLGHQNGELFF TGTGCCAGCAGCCTGGGACATCAAAACGGGGAGCTGTTTTTT
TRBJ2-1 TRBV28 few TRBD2 CASNRLAVYNEQFF TGTGCCAGCAACCGACTAGCGGTTTACAATGAGCAGTTCTTC
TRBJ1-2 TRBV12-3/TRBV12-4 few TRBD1 CASSTRTGGGYTF TGTGCCAGCAGTACTCGGACAGGGGGTGGCTACACCTTC
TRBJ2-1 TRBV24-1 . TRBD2 CATSDPGLARGNEQFF TGTGCCACCAGTGACCCGGGACTAGCTCGTGGTAATGAGCAGTTCTTC
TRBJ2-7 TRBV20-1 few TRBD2 CSGVMGSSGYEQYF TGCAGTGGAGTTATGGGGTCTAGCGGCTACGAGCAGTACTTC
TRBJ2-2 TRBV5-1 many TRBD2 CASSKIAGRTGELFF TGCGCCAGCAGCAAAATAGCGGGAAGGACCGGGGAGCTGTTTTTT
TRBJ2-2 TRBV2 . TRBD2 CASRVGRRGTGELFF TGTGCCAGCAGGGTGGGCAGGCGGGGGACCGGGGAGCTGTTTTTT
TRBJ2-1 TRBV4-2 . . CASSLLPGRNVNEQFF TGTGCCAGCAGCCTTTTGCCGGGACGGAACGTAAATGAGCAGTTCTTC
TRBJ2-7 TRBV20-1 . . CSARASEQVANYEQYF TGCAGTGCTAGGGCCTCGGAGCAGGTTGCTAACTACGAGCAGTACTTC
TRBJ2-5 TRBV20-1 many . CSASPQVGLQTQYF TGCAGTGCTAGCCCCCAGGTCGGCCTCCAGACCCAGTACTTC
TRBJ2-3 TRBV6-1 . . CASSKDSTDTQYF TGTGCCAGCAGCAAGGACAGCACAGATACGCAGTATTTT
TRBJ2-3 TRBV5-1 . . CASSYPQSTDTQYF TGCGCCAGCAGCTATCCCCAGAGCACAGATACGCAGTATTTT
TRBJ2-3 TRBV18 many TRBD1 CASSPDRSTDTQYF TGTGCCAGCTCACCGGACAGGAGTACAGATACGCAGTATTTT
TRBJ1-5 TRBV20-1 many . CSARDFGGDQPQHF TGCAGTGCACGGGACTTTGGTGGGGATCAGCCCCAGCATTTT
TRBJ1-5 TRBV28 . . CASSFGAQPQHF TGTGCCAGCAGTTTCGGTGCTCAGCCCCAGCATTTT
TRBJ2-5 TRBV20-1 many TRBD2 CSAGRLAGGETQYF TGCAGTGCTGGAAGACTAGCGGGAGGGGAGACCCAGTACTTC
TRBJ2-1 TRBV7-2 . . CASSEYTGNRFF TGTGCCAGCAGCGAGTATACAGGGAACAGGTTCTTC
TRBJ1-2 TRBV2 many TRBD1 CASTPGTAQTNYGYTF TGTGCCAGCACTCCAGGGACAGCGCAAACTAACTATGGCTACACCTTC
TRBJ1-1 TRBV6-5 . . CASSYFIQGPRTEAFF TGTGCCAGCAGTTACTTCATTCAGGGGCCCAGGACTGAAGCTTTCTTT
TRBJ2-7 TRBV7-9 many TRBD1 CASSSDRVVDEQYF TGTGCCAGCAGCTCCGACAGGGTAGTGGACGAGCAGTACTTC
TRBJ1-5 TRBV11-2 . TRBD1 CASSLGTGDSNQPQHF TGTGCCAGCAGCTTAGGGACAGGGGATAGCAATCAGCCCCAGCATTTT
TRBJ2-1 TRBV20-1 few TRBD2 CSAKTTGTSGLNEQFF TGCAGTGCTAAGACAACCGGGACTAGCGGACTAAATGAGCAGTTCTTC
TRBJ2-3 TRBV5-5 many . CASSGRSGGTDTQYF TGTGCCAGCAGTGGTCGAAGTGGAGGCACAGATACGCAGTATTTT
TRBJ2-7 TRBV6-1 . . CASSVAETYEQYF TGTGCCAGCAGTGTGGCGGAGACCTACGAGCAGTACTTC
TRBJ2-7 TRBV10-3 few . CAISAGSNSYEQYF TGTGCCATCAGCGCAGGATCCAATTCCTACGAGCAGTACTTC
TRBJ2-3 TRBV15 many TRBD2 CATSNGRQSTDTQYF TGTGCCACCAGCAACGGGAGGCAAAGCACAGATACGCAGTATTTT
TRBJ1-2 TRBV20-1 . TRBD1 CRGGSSGTGRNYGYTF TGCAGGGGCGGGAGCAGCGGGACAGGACGGAACTATGGCTACACCTTC
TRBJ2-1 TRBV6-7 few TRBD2 CASSYSVGLAGYNEQFF TGTGCCAGCAGTTACTCGGTGGGACTAGCGGGATACAATGAGCAGTTCTTC
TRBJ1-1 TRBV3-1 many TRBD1 CASSQAQGAAFF TGTGCCAGCAGCCAAGCACAGGGGGCGGCTTTCTTT
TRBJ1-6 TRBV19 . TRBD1 CASSGTAKNSPLHF TGTGCCAGTAGCGGGACAGCGAAAAATTCACCCCTCCACTTT
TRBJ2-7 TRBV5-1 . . CASSLGGKSSYEQYF TGCGCCAGCAGCTTGGGCGGGAAGAGCTCCTACGAGCAGTACTTC
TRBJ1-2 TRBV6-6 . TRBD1 CASSYSERGRGGYTF TGTGCCAGCAGTTACTCTGAGAGGGGGCGCGGGGGCTACACCTTC
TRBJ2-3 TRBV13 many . CASEDGGTSTDTQYF TGTGCCAGCGAGGACGGAGGAACGAGCACAGATACGCAGTATTTT
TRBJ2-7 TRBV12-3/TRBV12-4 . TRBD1 CASSSGQGSSYEQYF TGTGCCAGCAGTTCTGGACAGGGGTCTTCCTACGAGCAGTACTTC
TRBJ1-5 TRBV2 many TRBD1 CASRARTGTGPQPQHF TGTGCCAGCAGGGCAAGGACCGGGACAGGGCCTCAGCCCCAGCATTTT